The 13 T cell receptor beta chains below come from one sample, sequenced in a study of blood T cell repertoires in COVID-19. The repertoire was sequenced with immunoSEQ multiplex PCR; TCRdb's copy has only in-frame clones and lacks some. Seen here are 200,000 to 300,000 clones, around 86% observed once, and the top ten hold approximately 9.8%. Source material: peripheral blood. These receptors all stem from a middle-aged man who had recovered from COVID-19.

A word on this clone: Other DNA variants within this sample encode the same CDR3. V and J are TRBV5-1 and TRBJ1-3; possible D gene TRBD1, 5 bases. The ends were cut back, 0 bases at V and 3 bases at J, with 7 bases in the middle. The CDR3 extends over 14 amino acids. Germline V gene sequence: CDR1 SGHRS, CDR2 YFSETQ. The CDR3 region has the DNA TGCGCCAGCAGCTTGGGGAGGGGTGGAAACACCATATATTTT. This translates into CASSLGRGGNTIYF.

The V gene is TRBV11-3, the J gene TRBJ2-1, with 7 positions matching TRBD2. Per the germline V gene, CDR1 is SGHNT and CDR2 is YENEEA. With 4 bases clipped from V and 7 bases from J, the junction kept 7 bases outside the gene matches. The CDR3 runs to 14 residues. This CDR3 reads CASSSRQAGNEQFF. The CDR3 DNA sequence: TGTGCCAGCAGCTCTAGACAAGCGGGAAATGAGCAGTTCTTC.

This clone was recorded once. The gene calls are TRBV10-3 and TRBJ2-7; TRBD2 agrees at 10 bases. V shed 3 bases and J 4 bases; nucleotides not matched to a gene: 3. CDR3 length equals 14 residues. Per germline, CDR1 ENHRY and CDR2 SYGVKD. DNA of the CDR3: TGTGCCATCAGTGACCTAGCGGGAGATTACGAGCAGTACTTC. Protein sequence: CAISDLAGDYEQYF.

The V call is TRBV4-3, the J call TRBJ2-7, with 8 bases matching TRBD1. CDR3 length: 14 amino acids. CDR1 is LGHNA, CDR2 YSLEER, per germline. V dropped 1 base and J dropped 5; count of bases not matched to a gene: 4. CDR3 sequence reads: CASSQGTGIHEQYF. The CDR3 nucleotides are TGCGCCAGCAGCCAAGGGACAGGGATCCACGAGCAGTACTTC.

The genes are TRBV19 and TRBJ2-7; 10 bases fit TRBD2. Germline CDR1 LNHDA, CDR2 SQIVND (reference sequence). The CDR3 sequence is 13 residues long. The J segment lost 9 bases and the V segment lost 8 bases, leaving 10 bases of the junction unmatched. The CDR3 reads CASELLAGAGQYF. The CDR3 nucleotides read TGTGCCAGTGAGCTGCTAGCGGGAGCGGGGCAGTACTTC.

This clone was observed a handful of times. V is TRBV3-1 (or the pseudogene TRBV3-2) and J is TRBJ1-5; D is ambiguous. There are 15 residues in the CDR3. Between the trimmed V and J ends, which lost 4 bases and 4 bases, there was a span of 14 bases. CDR1 LGHDT and CDR2 YNNKEL come from the germline V gene (reference sequence). The CDR3 bases are TGTGCCAGCAGCCTGGGCCTCCACGGTAATCAGCCCCAGCATTTT. Translated: CASSLGLHGNQPQHF.

The chain is built from TRBV11-2 and TRBJ2-2; 7 nucleotides match TRBD2. CDR3 size: 17 residues. The ends lost 1 base at V and 0 bases at J; junction bases unmatched: 5. In germline, CDR1 is SGHAT, CDR2 FQNNGV. Here the CDR3 DNA reads TGTGCCAGCAGCTTAGCCCCCCTAGCGGCGAACACCGGGGAGCTGTTTTTT. Translation: CASSLAPLAANTGELFF.

The chain combines TRBV9 with TRBJ1-2; D not certain. The V gene's germline CDR1 is SGDLS and CDR2 YYNGEE. Trimming shortened V by 1 base and J by 7 bases, and 8 bases separated the two germline ends. This CDR3 region has 12 residues. DNA for the CDR3: TGTGCCAGCAGCGTAAGTCTCGGTGGCTACACCTTC. Its translation: CASSVSLGGYTF.

The rearrangement links TRBV7-9 to TRBJ1-2, with TRBD1 identical over 9 bases. V gave up 5 bases and J gave up 7 bases; unmatched junction bases: 8. Germline lookup yields CDR1 SEHNR and CDR2 FQNEAQ (reference sequence). CDR3 size: 14 residues. The CDR3 spells CASSLRDRVGGYTF. CDR3 nucleotide sequence: TGTGCCAGCAGCCTGCGGGACAGGGTGGGTGGCTACACCTTC. Looking up the rest from reference TRBV7-9 and TRBJ1-2 gives the full variable domain: DTGVSQNPRHKITKRGQNVTFRCDPISEHNRLYWYRQTLGQGPEFLTYFQNEAQLEKSRLLSDRFSAERPKGSFSTLEIQRTEQGDSAMYLCASSLRDRVGGYTFGSGTRLTVV.

The V and J genes are TRBV4-3 and TRBJ2-7; TRBD1 matches at 7 bases. Trimming at V came to 0 bases and at J to 3 bases, leaving 2 bases not matched to a gene. This CDR3 region has 14 residues. Germline CDR1 reads LGHNA; CDR2 reads YSLEER. The CDR3 sequence is CASSQENRGYEQYF. CDR3 in DNA: TGCGCCAGCAGCCAAGAGAACAGGGGCTACGAGCAGTACTTC.

This rearrangement joins TRBV11-2 to TRBJ2-3; weak D call: TRBD2 (6 bases). The V end lost 6 bases, the J end lost 0 bases, and 10 bases lay between the germline ends. Germline V gives CDR1 SGHAT, CDR2 FQNNGV. This CDR3 comprises 14 residues. The DNA for the CDR3 is TGTGCCAGCAGGACGGGACTTAGCACAGATACGCAGTATTTT. This codes for CASRTGLSTDTQYF.

In its sample, this clone was seen a few times. This sequence joins TRBV29-1 and TRBJ1-1, with D perhaps TRBD1 (5 bases). V lost 3 bases to trimming and J lost 10 bases, with 18 bases between them. CDR3 length equals 13 residues. CDR1 SQVTM and CDR2 ANQGSEA come from the germline V gene. CDR3: CSVDRGATAAAFF. In nucleotides, the CDR3 is TGCAGCGTTGACCGCGGGGCTACCGCCGCAGCTTTCTTT. Combining the CDR3 with reference TRBV29-1 and TRBJ1-1 gives the whole variable domain SAVISQKPSRDICQRGTSLTIQCQVDSQVTMMFWYRQQPGQSLTLIATANQGSEATYESGFVIDKFPISRPNLTFSTLTVSNMSPEDSSIYLCSVDRGATAAAFFGQGTRLTVV.

The chain carries TRBV7-9 and TRBJ2-5, with a possible D match to TRBD1 (6 bases). CDR3 length equals 14 residues. With 6 bases removed from V and 5 bases from J, the gap between germline ends came to 16 bases. Germline CDR1 reads SEHNR; CDR2 reads FQNEAQ (reference sequence). The CDR3: CASSPPDRRETQYF. In DNA form, the CDR3 reads TGTGCCAGCAGTCCGCCGGACAGAAGGGAGACCCAGTACTTC.